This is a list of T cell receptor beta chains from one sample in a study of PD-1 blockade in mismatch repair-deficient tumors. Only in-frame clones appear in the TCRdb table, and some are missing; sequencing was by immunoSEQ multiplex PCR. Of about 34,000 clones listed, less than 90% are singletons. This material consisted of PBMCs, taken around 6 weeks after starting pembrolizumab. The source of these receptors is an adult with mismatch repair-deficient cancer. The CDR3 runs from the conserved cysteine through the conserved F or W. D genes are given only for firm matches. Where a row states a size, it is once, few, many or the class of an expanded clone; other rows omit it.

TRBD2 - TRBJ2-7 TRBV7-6 TGTGCCAGCAGCCTGGGGGGGGACTCCTACGAGCAGTACTTC CASSLGGDSYEQYF
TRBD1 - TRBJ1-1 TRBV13 TGTGCCAGCAGCCAGGACAGGGTCAGGGACACTGAAGCTTTCTTT CASSQDRVRDTEAFF
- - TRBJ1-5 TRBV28 TGTGCCAGCAGATTTCCCGGTACAGACAATCAGCCCCAGCATTTT CASRFPGTDNQPQHF
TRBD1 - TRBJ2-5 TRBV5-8 TGTGCCAGCAGCCGCGGACAGGGGATCGAGACCCAGTACTTC CASSRGQGIETQYF
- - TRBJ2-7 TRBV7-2 TGTGCCAGCAGCTTAGGGGCACTTAGTACCTACGAGCAGTACTTC CASSLGALSTYEQYF
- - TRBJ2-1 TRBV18 TGTGCCAGCTCACCCAGGCGGGACGACAATGAGCAGTTCTTC CASSPRRDDNEQFF
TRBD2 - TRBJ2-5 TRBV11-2 TGTGCCAGCAGCTCCCTAGCGGCCCAAGAGACCCAGTACTTC CASSSLAAQETQYF
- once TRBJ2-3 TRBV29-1 TGCAGCGTTGGATGGTCACTATCTAGCACAGATACGCAGTATTTT CSVGWSLSSTDTQYF
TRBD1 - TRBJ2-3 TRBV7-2 TGTGCCAGCAGCATAGGCGGATCCGGGACAGGGTTAGATACGCAGTATTTT CASSIGGSGTGLDTQYF
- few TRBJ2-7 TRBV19 TGTGCCAGTAGTGTATTCAACCAGGGGACCTACGAGCAGTACTTC CASSVFNQGTYEQYF
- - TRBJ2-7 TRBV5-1 TGCGCCAGCAGCTTGACCCCGGGTCGACAGAAGGGTTACGAGCAGTACTTC CASSLTPGRQKGYEQYF
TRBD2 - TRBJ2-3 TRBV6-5 TGTGCCAGCAGCCTACTAGCGGGGAAGAGGATTACGCAGTATTTT CASSLLAGKRITQYF
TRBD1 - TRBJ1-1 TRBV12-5 TGTGCTAGTCGTAGAGAGCGGTTTGAGGGGGCTCACACTGAAGCTTTCTTT CASRRERFEGAHTEAFF
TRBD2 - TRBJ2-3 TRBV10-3 TGTGCCATCAGTGGAAAAACCGGGACTAGCGGAAAGGGACTCACAGATACGCAGTATTTT CAISGKTGTSGKGLTDTQYF
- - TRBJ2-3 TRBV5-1 TGCGCCAGCAGCTTTAGCGGCACAGATACGCAGTATTTT CASSFSGTDTQYF
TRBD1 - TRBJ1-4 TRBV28 TGTGCCAGCGGTACCGGGACAGGGGATGAAAAACTGTTTTTT CASGTGTGDEKLFF
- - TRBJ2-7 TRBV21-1 TGTGCCAGCAGCTTAAAACGACTACGTCGCGAGCAGTACTTC CASSLKRLRREQYF
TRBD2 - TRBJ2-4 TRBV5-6 TGTGCCAGCAGCTTTGCCCCTATAGCGGGAAGCATTCAGTACTTC CASSFAPIAGSIQYF
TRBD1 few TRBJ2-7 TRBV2 TGTGCCTGTCGGGACAGGGGGCCCGAGCAGTACTTC CACRDRGPEQYF
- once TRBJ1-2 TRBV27 TGTGCCAGCAGTTTAGCGGGAGGACCTAACTATGGCTACACCTTC CASSLAGGPNYGYTF
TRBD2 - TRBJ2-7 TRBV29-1 TGCAGCGTAACCGGACTAGCGGGAGTCTTTGAGCAGTACTTC CSVTGLAGVFEQYF
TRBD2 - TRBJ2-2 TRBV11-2 TGTGCCAGCAGCTTAGTCCCTAGCGGGGGCGGGGAGCTGTTTTTT CASSLVPSGGGELFF
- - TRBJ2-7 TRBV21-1 TGTGCCAGCAGCAAAGCGCCTTACTACCCGTACGAGCAGTACTTC CASSKAPYYPYEQYF
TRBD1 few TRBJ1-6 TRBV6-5 TGTACGACGGGGACAGTGGGTTCACCCCTCCACTTT CTTGTVGSPLHF
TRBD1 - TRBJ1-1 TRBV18 TGTGCCAGCTCACCGATAGTAGGACAGGGGGCGGCCACTGAAGCTTTCTTT CASSPIVGQGAATEAFF
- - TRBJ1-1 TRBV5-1 TGCGCCAGCAGCCAAACACAGGTGGCGATTGAAGCTTTCTTT CASSQTQVAIEAFF
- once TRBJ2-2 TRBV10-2 TGCGCCAGCAGTGATCGGACCGGGGAGCTGTTTTTT CASSDRTGELFF
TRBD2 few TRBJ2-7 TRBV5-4 TGTGCCAGCAGCGTCGGGACTAGCGGTTCCTACGAGCAGTACTTC CASSVGTSGSYEQYF
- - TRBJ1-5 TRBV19 TGTGCCAGTACTCCGCGGGGGGGGAATCAGCCCCAGCATTTT CASTPRGGNQPQHF
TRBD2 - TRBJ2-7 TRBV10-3 TGTGCCATCAGTGCCCCACTAGCGGGCCTCTCCTACGAGCAGTACTTC CAISAPLAGLSYEQYF
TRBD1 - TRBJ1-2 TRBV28 TGTGCCAGCAGCCCTGCCCGGACAGGGGCCGGCTACACCTTC CASSPARTGAGYTF
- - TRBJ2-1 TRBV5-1 TGCGCCAGCAGCTTGGAACCCCAGGTGGGCTCCTACAATGAGCAGTTCTTC CASSLEPQVGSYNEQFF
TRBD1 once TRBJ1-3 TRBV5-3 TGTGCCAGACGATTGGACAGGGACAAAGTTAGAACTGGAAACACCATATATTTT CARRLDRDKVRTGNTIYF